The 21 T cell receptor beta chains below all came from one sample that was sequenced in a study of shared clonotypes between healthy human individuals. CD45RO-negative, CCR7-selected cells formed the naive CD8 fraction, which excluded terminally differentiated effector memory CD45RA+ cells. Assay: immunoSEQ multiplex PCR; the TCRdb copy retains only in-frame clones and omits some. The sample records under 2,000,000 clones, about 95% being singletons. Sequencing was done on a sample of naive CD8+ T cells sorted from blood. The origin of the receptors is a man aged 18 to 35 in good health.

The chain carries TRBV27 and TRBJ2-1; no definite D call. The CDR3 has 15 amino acids. Trimming took 3 bases from V and 2 from J, leaving 11 bases between them. Germline loops: CDR1 MNHEY, CDR2 SMNVEV (reference sequence). The CDR3 DNA follows: TGTGCCAGCAGTTTTTGGGATCTCCCCTACAATGAGCAGTTCTTC. This gives the protein CASSFWDLPYNEQFF.

This clone was detected only a few times. This chain uses TRBV19 with TRBJ1-5; D might be TRBD1 (6 bases). V was clipped by 10 bases and J by 3 bases, with 19 bases between them. The CDR3 length is 15 residues. Germline V CDR1 and CDR2: LNHDA, SQIVND (reference sequence). CDR3 loop: CATSLTDSSNQPQHF. The CDR3, as DNA: TGTGCCACTAGCCTCACGGACAGCTCCAATCAGCCCCAGCATTTT. Full variable domain (rest looked up from reference TRBV19 and TRBJ1-5): DGGITQSPKYLFRKEGQNVTLSCEQNLNHDAMYWYRQDPGQGLRLIYYSQIVNDFQKGDIAEGYSVSREKKESFPLTVTSAQKNPTAFYLCATSLTDSSNQPQHFGDGTRLSIL.

The rearrangement links TRBV29-1 to TRBJ1-2, with D hard to call. Germline V gene lookup returns CDR1 SQVTM and CDR2 ANQGSEA. The CDR3 runs to 11 residues. V was shortened by 7 bases and J by 8 bases, with 14 bases between the two germline ends. The CDR3 sequence: CSAGGFGGYTF. CDR3 sequence (DNA): TGCAGCGCTGGAGGTTTCGGGGGCTACACCTTC.

This clone was recorded once. The chain combines TRBV7-3 with TRBJ2-1, with TRBD1 matching over 8 bases. V lost 5 bases, J lost 9 bases, and 15 bases stayed unmatched. Germline CDR1 is SGHTA and CDR2 is FQGTGA. The CDR3 is 16 residues long. The CDR3 coding sequence is TGTGCCAGCAGCGTCGACAGGGGAGTCGGTAACATTGAGCAGTTCTTC. Encoded protein: CASSVDRGVGNIEQFF.

This chain links TRBV20-1 with TRBJ2-5, with D maybe TRBD2 (6 bases). Germline V lookup: CDR1 DFQATT, CDR2 SNEGSKA (reference sequence). This CDR3 is 11 amino acids long. V shed 3 bases and J shed 5 bases, with 7 bases lying between them. The CDR3, as DNA: TGCAGTGCTAGCGCGGGGGAGACCCAGTACTTC. Its protein is CSASAGETQYF.

The chain is built from TRBV14 and TRBJ1-1; D possibly corresponds to TRBD1 (5 bases). Germline CDR1 reads SGHDN; CDR2 reads FVKESK. The CDR3 loop spans 12 amino acids. V was pared by 7 bases and J by 8 bases, with 14 bases between. CDR3 DNA sequence: TGTGCCAGCACCCGAACCGGGGACGAAGCTTTCTTT. Amino acid sequence: CASTRTGDEAFF.

J is TRBJ2-7 and V is TRBV4-3; no definite D call. Germline CDR1 is LGHNA and CDR2 is YSLEER. This CDR3 spans 16 amino acids. Trimming took off 0 bases at V and 0 bases at J, with 12 bases between the two ends. The CDR3 nucleotides read TGCGCCAGCAGCCAAGACGACATTTCGAGCTCCTACGAGCAGTACTTC. It codes for CASSQDDISSSYEQYF.

The chain is built from TRBV6-1 and TRBJ2-7, with TRBD2 identical over 10 bases. Germline CDR1 and CDR2: MNHNS and SASEGT. There are 15 residues in the CDR3. After removal of 3 bases from V and 1 base from J, the junction contained 3 bases not matched to a gene. CDR3 residues: CASSEEREGSYEQYF. The CDR3 bases are TGTGCCAGCAGTGAGGAGCGGGAGGGTTCCTACGAGCAGTACTTC.

The chain carries TRBV9 and TRBJ2-1, with 11 bases that match TRBD2. CDR3 length equals 17 residues. Germline CDR1 reads SGDLS; CDR2 reads YYNGEE. V shed 3 bases and J 1 base; nucleotides not matched to a gene: 6. As DNA, the CDR3 is TGTGCCAGCAGCGGGGGACTAGCGGAGACTTCCTACAATGAGCAGTTCTTC. As protein: CASSGGLAETSYNEQFF.

As to this clone: Other DNA sequences in this specimen translate into the identical CDR3. The chain links TRBV4-3 to TRBJ2-7; D is ambiguous. Germline values: CDR1 LGHNA, CDR2 YSLEER. CDR3 length: 13 amino acids. V was pared by 0 bases and J by 0 bases, with 3 bases between. For the CDR3, the DNA is TGCGCCAGCAGCCAAGAATACTCCTACGAGCAGTACTTC. Its translation is CASSQEYSYEQYF.

CDR3 sequence reads: CASSRVLAGVTGELFF. The CDR3 DNA sequence: TGTGCCAGCAGCCGAGTACTAGCGGGGGTAACCGGGGAGCTGTTTTTT. This chain joins TRBV7-9 and TRBJ2-2, with TRBD2 matching over 11 bases. Germline values: CDR1 SEHNR, CDR2 FQNEAQ (reference sequence). Losses at the gene ends were 5 bases for V and 5 bases for J; bases not matched to a gene: 7. This CDR3 comprises 16 residues.

Here the CDR3 reads CASSEPQTGELFF. The CDR3 bases are TGTGCCAGCAGTGAACCGCAAACCGGGGAGCTGTTTTTT. V usage is TRBV25-1 and J usage is TRBJ2-2; D is undetermined. The ends were cut back, 2 bases at V and 5 bases at J, with 6 bases in the middle. The CDR3 sequence is 13 residues long. Germline lookup yields CDR1 MGHDK and CDR2 SYGVNS. Looking up the rest from reference TRBV25-1 and TRBJ2-2 gives the full variable domain: EADIYQTPRYLVIGTGKKITLECSQTMGHDKMYWYQQDPGMELHLIHYSYGVNSTEKGDLSSESTVSRIRTEHFPLTLESARPSHTSQYLCASSEPQTGELFFGEGSRLTVL.

This clone was recorded once. This chain joins TRBV6-5 and TRBJ2-7, with D unresolved. Trimming took off 4 bases at V and 0 bases at J, with 10 bases between the two ends. The CDR3 spans 14 residues. Germline V lookup: CDR1 MNHEY, CDR2 SVGAGI. The CDR3, as DNA: TGTGCCAGCAGTTCTGGGCTCGCCTCCTACGAGCAGTACTTC. Translated, it gives CASSSGLASYEQYF.

The CDR3 spells CASRGVEGLGNYGYTF. The CDR3 nucleotides are TGTGCCAGCCGGGGGGTCGAGGGGTTGGGTAACTATGGCTACACCTTC. The chain has TRBV28 and TRBJ1-2; possibly TRBD1 for D (5 bases). Germline loops: CDR1 MDHEN, CDR2 SYDVKM. Deletions cut 8 bases from V and 1 base from J, with 20 bases between. The CDR3 consists of 16 residues.

The gene calls are TRBV7-9 and TRBJ1-2; no clear D. Per germline, CDR1 SEHNR and CDR2 FQNEAQ (reference sequence). The CDR3 consists of 16 residues. With 1 base removed from V and 0 bases from J, the gap between germline ends came to 12 bases. CDR3 region: CASSLGAVPTNYGYTF. In DNA, the CDR3 is TGTGCCAGCAGCTTAGGAGCAGTCCCTACTAACTATGGCTACACCTTC. The whole variable domain, filled in from reference TRBV7-9 and TRBJ1-2, reads DTGVSQNPRHKITKRGQNVTFRCDPISEHNRLYWYRQTLGQGPEFLTYFQNEAQLEKSRLLSDRFSAERPKGSFSTLEIQRTEQGDSAMYLCASSLGAVPTNYGYTFGSGTRLTVV.

V gene TRBV10-2 combines with J gene TRBJ1-3, with D possibly matching TRBD1 (5 bases). The germline CDR1 and CDR2 sequences are WSHSY and SAAADI. The CDR3 is 13 residues long. Trimming shortened V by 8 bases and J by 4 bases, and 12 bases separated the two germline ends. The CDR3 nucleotides read TGCGCCAGCCAGAGTCAGGGAGGAAACACCATATATTTT. Translating gives CASQSQGGNTIYF.

The rearrangement uses TRBV13 and TRBJ2-5; 7 positions match TRBD2. The CDR3 spans 15 residues. Losses at the gene ends were 5 bases for V and 2 bases for J; bases not matched to a gene: 8. Germline V gives CDR1 PRHDT, CDR2 FYEKMQ (reference sequence). CDR3 sequence: CASSRWGGAQETQYF. The CDR3 DNA reads TGTGCCAGCAGCCGATGGGGGGGAGCTCAAGAGACCCAGTACTTC. The full variable domain, completed using reference TRBV13 and TRBJ2-5, is AAGVIQSPRHLIKEKRETATLKCYPIPRHDTVYWYQQGPGQDPQFLISFYEKMQSDKGSIPDRFSAQQFSDYHSELNMSSLELGDSALYFCASSRWGGAQETQYFGPGTRLLVL.

The chain has TRBV28 and TRBJ1-1; D ambiguous. Trimming shortened V by 4 bases and J by 3 bases, and 9 bases separated the two germline ends. CDR3 length: 13 amino acids. The germline gives CDR1 MDHEN, CDR2 SYDVKM. The CDR3 DNA follows: TGTGCCAGCAGTTCCCCGGAGGACACTGAAGCTTTCTTT. Its translation is CASSSPEDTEAFF. The variable domain in full, completed from reference TRBV28 and TRBJ1-1, reads DVKVTQSSRYLVKRTGEKVFLECVQDMDHENMFWYRQDPGLGLRLIYFSYDVKMKEKGDIPEGYSVSREKKERFSLILESASTNQTSMYLCASSSPEDTEAFFGQGTRLTVV.

This chain joins TRBV9 and TRBJ2-3; D is unresolved. The CDR3 loop spans 13 amino acids. The V and J ends lost 1 base and 4 bases respectively, with 7 bases between them. Looked up from germline, CDR1 is SGDLS and CDR2 is YYNGEE. The CDR3 sequence: CASSVTGPDTQYF. The CDR3, as DNA: TGTGCCAGCAGCGTAACCGGGCCAGATACGCAGTATTTT.

V usage is TRBV5-6 and J usage is TRBJ2-1; D gene ambiguous. This CDR3 spans 12 amino acids. V dropped 1 base and J dropped 9 bases, with 8 bases sitting between them. CDR1 and CDR2 from the germline V gene are SGHDT and YYEEEE. CDR3 in amino acids: CASSLQGLEQFF. Written as DNA, the CDR3 is TGTGCCAGCAGCTTGCAAGGGCTTGAGCAGTTCTTC.

This chain joins TRBV7-9 and TRBJ2-1, with TRBD1 matching over 9 bases. With V trimmed by 3 bases and J by 10 bases, 1 base remained unmatched. This CDR3 spans 12 amino acids. Germline CDR1 SEHNR, CDR2 FQNEAQ (reference sequence). The CDR3 is CASSFGTGEQFF. The CDR3 DNA reads as TGTGCCAGCAGCTTCGGGACAGGGGAGCAGTTCTTC.